Reported below is one T cell receptor beta chain. Some clones are missing from TCRdb's copy, which holds only in-frame ones; the method was immunoSEQ multiplex PCR. The data show more than 100,000 clones, with more than 70% seen just once and roughly an eighth held by the top ten. The CDR3 contains 15 residues. V gave up 2 bases and J gave up 5 bases; unmatched junction bases: 8. The germline V gene encodes CDR1 MNHEY and CDR2 SVGEGT. The sample comes from a study of blood T cell repertoires in COVID-19. This clonotype was sampled from a woman aged 25 to 39 who had recovered from COVID-19. The chain combines TRBV6-2 or TRBV6-3 with TRBJ2-7; 8 bases line up with TRBD1. The sequencing input was peripheral blood. The CDR3, as DNA: TGTGCCAGCAGTTACGTAGGACAGGGTCTCCACGAGCAGTACTTC. This encodes CASSYVGQGLHEQYF.